This record covers a single TCR beta chain. This sample is part of a study of blood T cell repertoires in COVID-19. As for the study in general: Some COVID-19 samples were acute and others convalescent; all came from the United States, Italy and Spain. From T cells, B-cell-depleted T cells, or PBMCs came the material, which was cDNA or gDNA.

Trimming stripped 5 bases from V and 6 bases from J, with 19 bases between. CDR1 SGHTA and CDR2 FQGTGA come from the germline V gene. The CDR3 has 15 residues. Study processing details: Nucleated cell counts were estimated from reference gene primer amplification. Libraries were prepared by immunoSEQ multiplex PCR; TCRdb keeps only in-frame clonotypes and omits some of them. V and J calls and clone size are given by that table; D and trimming were obtained from the DNA. The sample shows fewer than 75,000 clones, over 75% of them seen only once. The sequence was obtained from a man between 65 and 80 years old with acute or convalescent COVID-19. The specimen was peripheral blood. The rearrangement uses TRBV7-3 and TRBJ1-2, with a weak D call TRBD1 (6 bases). CDR3 protein: CASSPSQGSLDGYTF. The CDR3 DNA reads TGTGCCAGCAGCCCTTCACAGGGAAGTTTAGATGGCTACACCTTC.